This T cell receptor (beta chain) was sequenced in a study of cytomegalovirus exposure and HLA in healthy donors. The PCR made use of 60 Vbeta and 13 Jbeta primers. Original processing notes: In a later analysis, around 10 million of approximately 81 million unique beta chains occurred in at least two donors. Profiled with immunoSEQ multiplex PCR; TCRdb holds only in-frame clones, not every one. The DNA was the basis for D and trimming; V, J and clone size are from that table. Of about 140,000 clones in the sample, approximately 84% were seen once. The TCR comes from a man aged 25 to 45 in good health and CMV-seropositive. The sequenced sample consisted of PBMCs.

The CDR3: CASSSPRVNTGELFF. Here the CDR3 DNA reads TGTGCCAGCAGCTCTCCGAGGGTGAACACCGGGGAGCTGTTTTTT. The chain links TRBV11-2 to TRBJ2-2; D perhaps matches TRBD2 (5 bases). This CDR3 contains 15 residues. Trimming removed 4 bases at V and 1 base at J, with 10 bases between. CDR1 SGHAT and CDR2 FQNNGV come from the germline V gene.